These 25 T cell receptor beta chains were all obtained from the same sample, sequenced in a study of CD8 T cells in ankylosing spondylitis. Study-level findings and limits: A motif in TCR beta, a set of eight highly homologous variants, appeared characteristic of ankylosing spondylitis blood.

No cognate antigen is known for these TCRs. TCRdb re-analysed the 5' RACE reads in MiXCR, keeping a single row per CDR3 protein. The repertoire includes roughly 700,000 distinct CDR3 sequences, under 20% of them detected once, and under 20% sits in the top ten. The sample consisted of blood, either unsorted or a sorted T cell fraction (not recorded which). These receptors originate from a male donor with ankylosing spondylitis.

The rearrangement links TRBV6-7 to TRBJ1-6, with 8 bases fitting TRBD1. TRBV6-7 is classed as an ORF, of uncertain function. The CDR3 is 16 residues long. Trimming took 6 bases from V and 10 from J; bases not matched to a gene: 14. The CDR3 spells CASRCRDRLKDSPLHF. CDR3 DNA: TGTGCCAGCAGATGCCGGGACAGGCTTAAGGACTCACCCCTCCACTTT.

The chain is built from TRBV28 and TRBJ2-3; D is ambiguous. CDR3 size: 14 residues. Germline V gene sequence: CDR1 MDHEN, CDR2 SYDVKM. Trimming took off 4 bases at V and 2 bases at J, with 10 bases between the two ends. The DNA for the CDR3 is TGTGCCAGCAGTTCGGACCTGTCCACAGATACGCAGTATTTT. It encodes CASSSDLSTDTQYF. The variable domain in full, completed from reference TRBV28 and TRBJ2-3, reads DVKVTQSSRYLVKRTGEKVFLECVQDMDHENMFWYRQDPGLGLRLIYFSYDVKMKEKGDIPEGYSVSREKKERFSLILESASTNQTSMYLCASSSDLSTDTQYFGPGTRLTVL.

V gene TRBV15 combines with J gene TRBJ1-5; D not certain. CDR3 length equals 15 residues. V was cut by 2 bases and J by 0 bases, with 8 bases left in between. Germline V gene sequence: CDR1 LNHNV, CDR2 YYDKDF (reference sequence). The CDR3 is CATSRQVLSNQPQHF. The DNA for the CDR3 is TGTGCCACCAGCAGACAAGTTCTTAGCAATCAGCCCCAGCATTTT.

The chain recombines TRBV24-1 with TRBJ2-1; 9 nucleotides line up with TRBD1. V trimming: 4 bases; J trimming: 8 bases; junction bases outside the gene matches: 11. Per the germline V gene, CDR1 is KGHDR and CDR2 is SFDVKD. The CDR3 contains 16 residues. CDR3 sequence reads: CATSETGTGKDDEQFF. CDR3 DNA sequence: TGTGCCACCAGTGAGACCGGGACAGGGAAGGACGATGAGCAGTTCTTC.

Ten or more counts support this clonotype. The rearrangement joins TRBV29-1 to TRBJ2-1; possibly TRBD2 for D (7 bases). Germline assignment: CDR1 SQVTM and CDR2 ANQGSEA. This CDR3 has 15 amino acids. The V and J ends lost 5 bases and 7 bases respectively, with 21 bases between them. The CDR3 reads CSVTNRGGVGNEQFF. The CDR3 bases are TGCAGCGTTACCAACCGAGGGGGGGTTGGTAATGAGCAGTTCTTC.

This clonotype occurred a few times. V is TRBV25-1 and J is TRBJ1-4; D uncertain. The germline V gene has CDR1 MGHDK and CDR2 SYGVNS. V lost 4 bases and J lost 7, with 7 bases in between. There are 12 residues in the CDR3. The CDR3 loop reads CASSGSTEKLFF. CDR3 DNA: TGTGCCAGCAGTGGATCCACTGAAAAACTGTTTTTT.

This clonotype occurred a few times. V usage is TRBV29-1 and J usage is TRBJ2-3; 11 bases map to TRBD2. CDR1 is SQVTM, CDR2 ANQGSEA, per germline. V was clipped by 5 bases and J by 0 bases; unmatched bases: 1. The CDR3 covers 14 residues. This chain's CDR3 is CSVRTSGSTDTQYF. CDR3 DNA: TGCAGCGTTAGGACTAGCGGGAGCACAGATACGCAGTATTTT.

The chain couples TRBV5-6 to TRBJ2-7; 7 nucleotides align to TRBD1. CDR3 length: 15 residues. Trimming at V came to 4 bases and at J to 1 base, leaving 8 bases not matched to a gene. The germline V gene encodes CDR1 SGHDT and CDR2 YYEEEE. CDR3 loop: CASSGGQSKSYEQYF. The CDR3 bases are TGTGCCAGCAGCGGGGGACAGTCCAAGTCCTACGAGCAGTACTTC.

V gene TRBV15 combines with J gene TRBJ2-5; the match to TRBD2 covers 7 bases. This CDR3 comprises 15 residues. Germline V gene data show CDR1 as LNHNV and CDR2 as YYDKDF (reference sequence). The V and J ends lost 5 bases and 5 bases, in that order; junction bases with no gene match: 11. The CDR3 DNA sequence: TGTGCCACCAGCGGAGGAGGGAGGGCCGTTGAGACCCAGTACTTC. This gives the protein CATSGGGRAVETQYF.

The V call is TRBV12-3 or TRBV12-4, the J call TRBJ2-7; maybe TRBD1 (6 bases). The CDR3 is made up of 13 amino acids. Trimming took off 3 bases at V and 4 bases at J, with 10 bases between the two ends. CDR3 amino acids: CASSFSRGYEQYF. The CDR3 coding sequence is TGTGCCAGCAGTTTTAGCAGGGGTTACGAGCAGTACTTC.

This clonotype was picked up a small number of times. The rearrangement links TRBV7-3 to TRBJ1-1, with a weak D call TRBD1 (6 bases). The CDR3 runs 18 residues. The germline gives CDR1 SGHTA, CDR2 FQGTGA. Trimming cost V 5 bases and J 3 bases, with 25 bases left between them. Written as DNA, the CDR3 is TGTGCCAGCAGCCCCCGGGGGCAGGGATGGGGGCGGGACACTGAAGCTTTCTTT. It is translated as CASSPRGQGWGRDTEAFF.

In its sample, this clonotype was seen a few times. The rearrangement links TRBV20-1 to TRBJ1-2, with no clear D. CDR3 size: 12 residues. Germline lookup yields CDR1 DFQATT and CDR2 SNEGSKA (reference sequence). Trimming stripped 5 bases from V and 1 base from J, with 8 bases between. Here the CDR3 reads CSAGRVNYGYTF. For the CDR3, the DNA is TGCAGTGCTGGCAGAGTTAACTATGGCTACACCTTC.

The chain combines TRBV6-5 with TRBJ1-1; no definite D call. Germline CDR1 MNHEY, CDR2 SVGAGI. The CDR3 consists of 15 residues. V lost 2 bases to trimming and J lost 3 bases, with 13 bases between them. For the CDR3, the DNA is TGTGCCAGCAGTTACAAGGGAGTCGGGGACACTGAAGCTTTCTTT. The encoded protein is CASSYKGVGDTEAFF.

This clonotype was observed a handful of times. This chain uses TRBV20-1 with TRBJ2-7; the D is unclear. The V gene lost 5 bases and the J gene lost 0 bases, with 11 bases spanning the gap. The CDR3 has 13 residues. Germline V gene lookup returns CDR1 DFQATT and CDR2 SNEGSKA (reference sequence). CDR3 sequence (DNA): TGCAGTGCTCCGAGGCCGGTCTCCTACGAGCAGTACTTC. Protein sequence: CSAPRPVSYEQYF.

Note on this clonotype: Given the absence of the conserved phenylalanine or tryptophan at the CDR3 end, a read error is likely. The J gene is TRBJ1-1, the V gene TRBV7-9; D unresolved. V lost 3 bases, J lost 1 base, and 9 bases lay in between. The CDR3 length is 14 residues. Germline CDR1 is SEHNR and CDR2 is FQNEAQ (reference sequence). CDR3 in amino acids: CASSLWTENTEAFL. The CDR3 DNA is TGTGCCAGCAGCTTGTGGACGGAGAACACTGAAGCTTTCCTT.

This chain uses TRBV28 with TRBJ1-2; the match to TRBD1 covers 10 bases. In germline, CDR1 is MDHEN, CDR2 SYDVKM. CDR3 length: 14 amino acids. V gave up 8 bases and J gave up 7 bases; unmatched junction bases: 10. The CDR3 loop is CASSDLTGGSGYTF. The CDR3 region has the DNA TGTGCCAGCTCCGATTTGACAGGGGGCAGTGGCTACACCTTC.

This clonotype has a handful of counts. The CDR3, as DNA: TGCAGTGCCTCCCCTAGCAATTCCTACAATGAGCAGTTCTTC. Encoded protein: CSASPSNSYNEQFF. The chain is built from TRBV20-1 and TRBJ2-1; possible D gene TRBD2, 5 bases. Germline V gene lookup returns CDR1 DFQATT and CDR2 SNEGSKA (reference sequence). V gave up 6 bases and J gave up 1 base, with 13 bases separating them. The CDR3 runs 14 residues.

This sequence joins TRBV4-3 and TRBJ1-6, with TRBD1 as a possible D gene (6 bases). The V and J ends lost 0 bases and 7 bases respectively, with 10 bases between them. The germline V gene encodes CDR1 LGHNA and CDR2 YSLEER. The CDR3 sequence is 15 residues long. For the CDR3, the DNA is TGCGCCAGCAGCCAAGATCAGGGGTCGAATTCACCCCTCCACTTT. This encodes CASSQDQGSNSPLHF.

This clonotype was recorded a few times. V gene TRBV2 combines with J gene TRBJ2-2, with 11 bases lining up with TRBD2. Germline V gene lookup returns CDR1 SNHLY and CDR2 FYNNEI. The J segment lost 1 base and the V segment lost 6 bases, leaving 7 bases of the junction unmatched. The length of the CDR3 is 17 residues. This CDR3 reads CASRDGTSGGNTGELFF. The CDR3 bases are TGTGCCAGCAGGGACGGGACTAGCGGAGGGAACACCGGGGAGCTGTTTTTT.

The V call is TRBV12-3 or TRBV12-4, the J call TRBJ1-1, with D maybe TRBD1 (6 bases). This CDR3 region has 14 residues. Trimming removed 6 bases at V and 11 bases at J, with 22 bases between. CDR3: CASSPPNYRENAFF. As DNA, the CDR3 is TGTGCCAGCAGCCCCCCCAACTACAGGGAGAACGCTTTCTTT.

This chain links TRBV6-2 or TRBV6-3 with TRBJ2-6; 7 nucleotides line up with TRBD1. Germline trimming cut 2 bases from V and 0 bases from J; bases unmatched to any gene: 4. Germline V gene lookup returns CDR1 MNHEY and CDR2 SVGEGT. This CDR3 has 17 amino acids. CDR3 DNA sequence: TGTGCCAGCAGTTACGGGCAGGGGGACTCTGGGGCCAACGTCCTGACTTTC. This gives the protein CASSYGQGDSGANVLTF.

This clonotype was seen a few times. This sequence joins TRBV7-9 and TRBJ2-7, with 8 bases lining up with TRBD1. V lost 5 bases to trimming and J lost 3 bases; unmatched junction nucleotides: 9. This CDR3 comprises 15 residues. Germline lookup yields CDR1 SEHNR and CDR2 FQNEAQ (reference sequence). The chain's CDR3 is CASSRGQGVVYEQYF. The CDR3 nucleotides read TGTGCCAGCAGCCGTGGACAGGGAGTAGTCTACGAGCAGTACTTC.

Only a few counts were recorded for this clonotype. The chain links TRBV4-3 to TRBJ2-7; 9 bases are shared with TRBD2. The V segment lost 1 base and the J segment 2 bases; nucleotides outside the gene matches: 3. Germline V gene data show CDR1 as LGHNA and CDR2 as YSLEER. This CDR3 is 15 amino acids long. The CDR3, as DNA: TGCGCCAGCAGCCAAGGACTAGCGGCCACCTACGAGCAGTACTTC. Protein sequence: CASSQGLAATYEQYF.

This chain connects TRBV28 to TRBJ1-1; 9 positions agree with TRBD1. Trimming cost V 6 bases and J 5 bases; bases outside gene matches: 7. CDR1 is MDHEN, CDR2 SYDVKM, per germline. This CDR3 contains 14 residues. The CDR3 is CASRTQGARTEAFF. CDR3 bases: TGTGCCAGCAGAACACAGGGGGCGCGAACTGAAGCTTTCTTT.

This clonotype was counted between two and nine times. The J gene is TRBJ2-1, the V gene TRBV24-1, with 7 bases matching TRBD2. With 4 bases clipped from V and 0 bases from J, the junction kept 5 bases outside the gene matches. There are 16 residues in the CDR3. Germline V gives CDR1 KGHDR, CDR2 SFDVKD. The CDR3 protein is CATSETLAVSYNEQFF. CDR3 DNA: TGTGCCACCAGTGAAACTCTAGCGGTCTCCTACAATGAGCAGTTCTTC.